These 14 T cell receptor beta chains were sequenced from one sample in a study of Graves' ophthalmopathy and Graves' hyperthyroidism. Amplifying from RNA transcripts, the study obtained TCR beta CDR3 regions. RT-PCR with HTBI primers came first, then second-round multiplex PCR. TCRdb analysed the multiplex PCR reads with MiXCR anew, one entry per CDR3 protein. The table includes 150,000 to 200,000 distinct CDR3 sequences, 30% to 45% detected once. The source material was peripheral blood. Receptors were obtained from a man aged 25-45 years with Graves' ophthalmopathy.

The chain employs TRBV6-5 and TRBJ1-1; perhaps TRBD1 as D (6 bases). V was trimmed by 1 base and J by 4 bases, leaving 10 bases between them. The CDR3 has 14 residues. The germline gives CDR1 MNHEY, CDR2 SVGAGI. The CDR3 region is CASSYYTGSTEAFF. The CDR3 nucleotides read TGTGCCAGCAGTTACTACACAGGGTCCACTGAAGCTTTCTTT.

This clonotype was seen many times. The rearrangement uses TRBV5-1 and TRBJ1-1, with 7 bases lining up with TRBD1. With 1 base clipped from V and 4 bases from J, the junction kept 13 bases outside the gene matches. The CDR3 loop spans 17 amino acids. Germline-derived CDR1 and CDR2 are SGHRS and YFSETQ. The CDR3 DNA reads TGCGCCAGCAGCTTGCCCGACAGGGCCCCGTGGAGCACTGAAGCTTTCTTT. It is translated as CASSLPDRAPWSTEAFF.

V is TRBV12-3 or TRBV12-4 and J is TRBJ2-5, with D possibly matching TRBD2 (5 bases). The CDR3 runs to 14 residues. Trimming removed 5 bases at V and 3 bases at J, with 13 bases between. The CDR3 sequence: CASSPRTGKETQYF. The CDR3 DNA reads as TGTGCCAGCAGTCCGCGGACTGGGAAAGAGACCCAGTACTTC.

This clonotype was counted at least ten times. The chain combines TRBV28 with TRBJ1-3; 9 positions match TRBD1. Germline-derived CDR1 and CDR2 are MDHEN and SYDVKM. There are 14 residues in the CDR3. The trim removed 5 bases at V and 3 bases at J, leaving 2 bases unmatched. The CDR3 sequence is CASSEDRGGNTIYF. The CDR3 bases are TGTGCCAGCAGTGAGGACAGGGGTGGAAACACCATATATTTT. The variable domain in full, completed from reference TRBV28 and TRBJ1-3, reads DVKVTQSSRYLVKRTGEKVFLECVQDMDHENMFWYRQDPGLGLRLIYFSYDVKMKEKGDIPEGYSVSREKKERFSLILESASTNQTSMYLCASSEDRGGNTIYFGEGSWLTVV.

The sample holds many counts of this clonotype. This chain links TRBV6-5 with TRBJ2-7; TRBD2 agrees at 7 bases. Germline lookup yields CDR1 MNHEY and CDR2 SVGAGI. Losses at the gene ends were 7 bases for V and 0 bases for J; bases not matched to a gene: 12. The CDR3 runs 16 residues. The CDR3 loop reads CASTRAGGFSSYEQYF. The CDR3, as DNA: TGTGCCAGCACCCGTGCCGGGGGGTTCAGCTCCTACGAGCAGTACTTC.

This chain uses TRBV7-9 with TRBJ2-7; 9 nucleotides match TRBD1. J was trimmed by 7 bases and V by 5 bases; bases with no gene match: 9. The CDR3 runs to 14 residues. Germline V lookup: CDR1 SEHNR, CDR2 FQNEAQ (reference sequence). CDR3 loop: CASSGSDRGKEQYF. As DNA, the CDR3 is TGTGCCAGCAGCGGCTCGGACAGGGGAAAAGAGCAGTACTTC.

There are many counts of this clonotype. The gene calls are TRBV7-2 and TRBJ1-5; tentative D call: TRBD1 (6 bases). The CDR3 is 13 residues long. V was cut by 1 base and J by 7 bases, with 8 bases left in between. The germline CDR1 and CDR2 sequences are SGHTA and FQGNSA. CDR3 sequence (DNA): TGTGCCAGCAGCTTAGAGGGGGGGCAGCCCCAGCATTTT. Protein: CASSLEGGQPQHF.

This clonotype was observed a handful of times. J is TRBJ1-1 and V is TRBV12-3 or TRBV12-4; D is undetermined. Trimming pared 6 bases from V and 1 base from J, leaving 6 bases between. The length of the CDR3 is 12 residues. CDR3 nucleotide sequence: TGTGCCAGCAGGTTTTCGAACACTGAAGCTTTCTTT. Protein product: CASRFSNTEAFF.

This clonotype was detected once. The V and J genes are TRBV19 and TRBJ2-2; D gene ambiguous. The CDR3 runs 14 residues. Looked up from germline, CDR1 is LNHDA and CDR2 is SQIVND (reference sequence). The V end lost 6 bases, the J end lost 6 bases, and 14 bases lay between the germline ends. The CDR3 DNA sequence: TGTGCCAGTAGGACGGTAAACACGGCCGGGGAGCTGTTTTTT. Its translation is CASRTVNTAGELFF. Full variable domain (rest looked up from reference TRBV19 and TRBJ2-2): DGGITQSPKYLFRKEGQNVTLSCEQNLNHDAMYWYRQDPGQGLRLIYYSQIVNDFQKGDIAEGYSVSREKKESFPLTVTSAQKNPTAFYLCASRTVNTAGELFFGEGSRLTVL.

The gene calls are TRBV25-1 and TRBJ2-5; D is perhaps TRBD1 (6 bases). Germline V CDR1 and CDR2: MGHDK, SYGVNS. V gave up 5 bases and J gave up 2 bases, with 12 bases separating them. CDR3 size: 14 residues. The DNA of the CDR3 is TGTGCCAGCAGTCCACAGGGTTGGCAAGAGACCCAGTACTTC. It encodes CASSPQGWQETQYF.

V gene TRBV24-1 combines with J gene TRBJ2-5, with D possibly matching TRBD1 (6 bases). The CDR3 has 13 residues. Germline values: CDR1 KGHDR, CDR2 SFDVKD. V lost 4 bases and J 4 bases, leaving 9 bases between the germline ends. The CDR3 DNA follows: TGTGCCACCAGTGAGGGGGCGGCAGAGACCCAGTACTTC. Translating gives CATSEGAAETQYF.

This clonotype was observed at least ten times. The rearrangement uses TRBV2 and TRBJ2-2; D is undetermined. The CDR3 contains 15 residues. Germline V gene lookup returns CDR1 SNHLY and CDR2 FYNNEI. V dropped 6 bases and J dropped 3 bases, with 14 bases sitting between them. The CDR3 region is CASRGSAGYTGELFF. In DNA form, the CDR3 reads TGTGCCAGCAGGGGCTCGGCAGGATACACCGGGGAGCTGTTTTTT.

This clonotype was seen many times. V and J are TRBV6-2 or TRBV6-3 and TRBJ2-5, with 10 positions matching TRBD1. With 4 bases clipped from V and 4 bases from J, the junction kept 3 bases outside the gene matches. Germline-derived CDR1 and CDR2 are MNHEY and SVGEGT. The CDR3 has 14 residues. The CDR3 sequence is CASSSGTGVETQYF. The DNA for the CDR3 is TGTGCCAGCAGTTCCGGGACAGGGGTAGAGACCCAGTACTTC.

The V and J genes are TRBV6-2 or TRBV6-3 and TRBJ2-5, with 8 bases matching TRBD2. The CDR3 length is 15 residues. Per germline, CDR1 MNHEY and CDR2 SVGEGT. V dropped 5 bases and J dropped 1; count of bases not matched to a gene: 6. CDR3 protein: CASSPHTSGQETQYF. The CDR3 DNA reads as TGTGCCAGCAGTCCCCACACTAGCGGCCAAGAGACCCAGTACTTC.